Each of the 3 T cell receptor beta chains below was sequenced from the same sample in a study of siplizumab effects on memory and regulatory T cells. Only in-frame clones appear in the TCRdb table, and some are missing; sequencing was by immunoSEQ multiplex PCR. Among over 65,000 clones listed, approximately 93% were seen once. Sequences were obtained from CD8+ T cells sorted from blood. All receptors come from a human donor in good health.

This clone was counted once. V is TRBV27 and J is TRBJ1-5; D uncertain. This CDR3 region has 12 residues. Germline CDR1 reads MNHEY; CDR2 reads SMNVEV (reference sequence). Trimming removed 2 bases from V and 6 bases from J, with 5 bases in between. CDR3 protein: CASSLVGQPQHF. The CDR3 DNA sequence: TGTGCCAGCAGTTTAGTGGGTCAGCCCCAGCATTTT.

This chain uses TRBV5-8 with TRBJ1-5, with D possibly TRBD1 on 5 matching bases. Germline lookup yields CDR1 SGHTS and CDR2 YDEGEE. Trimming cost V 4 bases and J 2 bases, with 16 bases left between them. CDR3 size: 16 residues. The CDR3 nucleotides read TGTGCCAGCAGCCGACCCCAGGGCTATGGCAATCAGCCCCAGCATTTT. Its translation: CASSRPQGYGNQPQHF.

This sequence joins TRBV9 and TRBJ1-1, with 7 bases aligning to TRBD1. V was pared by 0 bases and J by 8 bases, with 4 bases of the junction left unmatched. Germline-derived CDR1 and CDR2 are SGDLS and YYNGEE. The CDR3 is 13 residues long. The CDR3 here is CASSVVLGQEAFF. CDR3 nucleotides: TGTGCCAGCAGCGTAGTACTGGGACAGGAAGCTTTCTTT.